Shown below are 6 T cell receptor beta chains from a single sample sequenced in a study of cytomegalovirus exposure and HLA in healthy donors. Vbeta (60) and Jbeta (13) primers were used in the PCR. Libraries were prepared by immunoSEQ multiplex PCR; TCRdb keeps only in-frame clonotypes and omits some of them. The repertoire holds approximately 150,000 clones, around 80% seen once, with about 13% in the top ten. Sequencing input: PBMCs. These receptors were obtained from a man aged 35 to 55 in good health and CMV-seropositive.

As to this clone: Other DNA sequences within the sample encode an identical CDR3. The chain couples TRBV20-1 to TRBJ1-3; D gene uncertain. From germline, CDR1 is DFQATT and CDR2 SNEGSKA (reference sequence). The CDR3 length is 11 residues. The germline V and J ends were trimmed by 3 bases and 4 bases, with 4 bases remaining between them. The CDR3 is CSASIGNTIYF. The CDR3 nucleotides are TGCAGTGCTAGCATCGGAAACACCATATATTTT.

CDR3 sequence (DNA): TGTGCCAGCAGTGTGCAGGGTAACGGCTACACCTTC. Protein product: CASSVQGNGYTF. V usage is TRBV2 and J usage is TRBJ1-2; tentatively, D is TRBD1 (5 bases). Per the germline V gene, CDR1 is SNHLY and CDR2 is FYNNEI. This CDR3 is 12 amino acids long. Trimming removed 4 bases from V and 8 bases from J, with 11 bases in between.

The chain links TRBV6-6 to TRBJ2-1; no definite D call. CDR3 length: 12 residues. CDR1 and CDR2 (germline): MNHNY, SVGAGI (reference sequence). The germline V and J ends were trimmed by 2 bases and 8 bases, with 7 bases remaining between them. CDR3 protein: CASSYLPDEQFF. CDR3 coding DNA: TGTGCCAGCAGTTACCTCCCCGATGAGCAGTTCTTC.

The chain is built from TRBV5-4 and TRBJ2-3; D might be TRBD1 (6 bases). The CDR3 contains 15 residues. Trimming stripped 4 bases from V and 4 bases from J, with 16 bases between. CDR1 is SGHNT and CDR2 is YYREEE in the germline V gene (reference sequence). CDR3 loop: CASSLKTGLADTQYF. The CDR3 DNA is TGTGCCAGCAGCCTCAAGACAGGTCTCGCAGATACGCAGTATTTT.

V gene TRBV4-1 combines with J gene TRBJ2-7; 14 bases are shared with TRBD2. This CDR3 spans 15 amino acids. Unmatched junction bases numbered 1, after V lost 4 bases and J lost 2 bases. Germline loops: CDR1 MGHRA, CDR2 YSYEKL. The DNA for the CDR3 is TGCGCCAGCAGCCCGGGACTAGCGGGGGCCTACGAGCAGTACTTC. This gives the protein CASSPGLAGAYEQYF.

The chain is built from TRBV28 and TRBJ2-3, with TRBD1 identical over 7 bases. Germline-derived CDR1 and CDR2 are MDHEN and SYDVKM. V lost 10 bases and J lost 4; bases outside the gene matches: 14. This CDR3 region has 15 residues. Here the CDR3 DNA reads TGTGCCACCAGCAGCGCCCGGACAGGCGCAGATACGCAGTATTTT. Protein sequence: CATSSARTGADTQYF.